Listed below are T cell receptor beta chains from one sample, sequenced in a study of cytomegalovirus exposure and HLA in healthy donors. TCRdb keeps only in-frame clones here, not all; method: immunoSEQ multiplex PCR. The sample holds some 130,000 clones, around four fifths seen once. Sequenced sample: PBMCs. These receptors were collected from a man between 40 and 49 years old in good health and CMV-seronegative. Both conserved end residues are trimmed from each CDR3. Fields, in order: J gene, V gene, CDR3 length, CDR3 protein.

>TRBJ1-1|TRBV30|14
AWSGGGTGPHTEAF
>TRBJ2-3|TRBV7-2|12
ASSLSGVADTQY
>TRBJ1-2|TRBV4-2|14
ASSQDNSGRVIGYT
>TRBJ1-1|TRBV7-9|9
ASHGAGEAF
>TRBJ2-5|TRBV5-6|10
ASSLSGGEQY
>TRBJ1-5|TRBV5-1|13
ASSLGTDSNQPQH
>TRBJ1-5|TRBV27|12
ASSLGVTNQPQH
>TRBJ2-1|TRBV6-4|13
ASSGGAGSYNEQF
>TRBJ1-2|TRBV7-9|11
ASSLGTAYGYT
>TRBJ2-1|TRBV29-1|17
SVAALRGGTSGSYNEQF
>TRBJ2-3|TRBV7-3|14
ASSSRLAGAADTQY
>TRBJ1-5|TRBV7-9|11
ASSGGSNQPQH
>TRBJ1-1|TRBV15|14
ATSRDRNALNTEAF
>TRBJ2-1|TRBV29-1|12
SVEGGRPYNEQF
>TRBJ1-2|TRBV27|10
ATMDNFYGYT
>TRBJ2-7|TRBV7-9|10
ASSNQAHEQY
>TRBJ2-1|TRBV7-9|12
ASSFTSGRTEQF
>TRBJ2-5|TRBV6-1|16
ASSEALLGQLIRVAQY
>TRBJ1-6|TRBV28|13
ASSSRETGFRTLH
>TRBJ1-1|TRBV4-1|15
ASSQPSGRGTNTEAF
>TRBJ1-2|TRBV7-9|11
ASSLGTHYGYT
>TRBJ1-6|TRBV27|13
ASSWDRGYGSPLH
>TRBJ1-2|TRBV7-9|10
ASSFGDSGYT
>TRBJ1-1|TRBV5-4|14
ASLKPGTGGNTEAF
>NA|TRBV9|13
ASSVAGGGTYEQY
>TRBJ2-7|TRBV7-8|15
ASSTGTSGGASYEQY
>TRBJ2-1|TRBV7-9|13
ASSTSSGSYDEQF
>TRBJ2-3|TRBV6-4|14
ASRSGCTSGEDTQY
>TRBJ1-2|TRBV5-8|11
ASSLASGDGYT
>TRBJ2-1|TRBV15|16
ATSREGRGLAGGPEQF
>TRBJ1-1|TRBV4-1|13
ASSHYRERNTEAF
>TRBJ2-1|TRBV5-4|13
ASSLPGGYYNEQF
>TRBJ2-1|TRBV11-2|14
ASSKSVAGGAGEQF
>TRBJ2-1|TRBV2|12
ASSELAGYNEQF
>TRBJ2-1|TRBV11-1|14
ASSFATRFVYNEQF
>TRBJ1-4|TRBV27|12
ASAIAPTNEKLF
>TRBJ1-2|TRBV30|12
AWYQGSIHYGYT
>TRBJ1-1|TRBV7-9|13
ASSYPGQGSEEAF
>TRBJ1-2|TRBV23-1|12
ASSQSFLNYGYT
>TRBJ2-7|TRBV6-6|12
ASSPRQSSYEQY
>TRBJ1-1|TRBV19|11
ASSEAVNTEAF
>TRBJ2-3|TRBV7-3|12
ASSAGLATDTQY
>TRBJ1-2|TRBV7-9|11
ASSLEAGDGYT
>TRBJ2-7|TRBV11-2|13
ASSLGATGAYEQY